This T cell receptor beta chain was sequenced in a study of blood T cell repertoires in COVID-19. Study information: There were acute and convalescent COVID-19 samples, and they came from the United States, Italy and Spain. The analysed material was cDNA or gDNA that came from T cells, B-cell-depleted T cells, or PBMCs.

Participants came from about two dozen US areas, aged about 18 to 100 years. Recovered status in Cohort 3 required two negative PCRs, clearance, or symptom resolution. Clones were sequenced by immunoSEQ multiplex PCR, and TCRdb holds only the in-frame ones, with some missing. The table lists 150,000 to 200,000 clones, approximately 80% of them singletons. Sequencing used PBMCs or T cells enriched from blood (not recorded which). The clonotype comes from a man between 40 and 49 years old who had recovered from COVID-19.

For the CDR3, the DNA is TGCGCCAGCAGCGCAGACCTAGCGGGGGGGCCGAGGTATACGCAGTATTTT. Translated: CASSADLAGGPRYTQYF. The chain combines TRBV5-1 with TRBJ2-3; 12 bases are shared with TRBD2. The V segment lost 4 bases and the J segment 7 bases; nucleotides outside the gene matches: 13. Per germline, CDR1 SGHRS and CDR2 YFSETQ. This CDR3 has 17 residues.